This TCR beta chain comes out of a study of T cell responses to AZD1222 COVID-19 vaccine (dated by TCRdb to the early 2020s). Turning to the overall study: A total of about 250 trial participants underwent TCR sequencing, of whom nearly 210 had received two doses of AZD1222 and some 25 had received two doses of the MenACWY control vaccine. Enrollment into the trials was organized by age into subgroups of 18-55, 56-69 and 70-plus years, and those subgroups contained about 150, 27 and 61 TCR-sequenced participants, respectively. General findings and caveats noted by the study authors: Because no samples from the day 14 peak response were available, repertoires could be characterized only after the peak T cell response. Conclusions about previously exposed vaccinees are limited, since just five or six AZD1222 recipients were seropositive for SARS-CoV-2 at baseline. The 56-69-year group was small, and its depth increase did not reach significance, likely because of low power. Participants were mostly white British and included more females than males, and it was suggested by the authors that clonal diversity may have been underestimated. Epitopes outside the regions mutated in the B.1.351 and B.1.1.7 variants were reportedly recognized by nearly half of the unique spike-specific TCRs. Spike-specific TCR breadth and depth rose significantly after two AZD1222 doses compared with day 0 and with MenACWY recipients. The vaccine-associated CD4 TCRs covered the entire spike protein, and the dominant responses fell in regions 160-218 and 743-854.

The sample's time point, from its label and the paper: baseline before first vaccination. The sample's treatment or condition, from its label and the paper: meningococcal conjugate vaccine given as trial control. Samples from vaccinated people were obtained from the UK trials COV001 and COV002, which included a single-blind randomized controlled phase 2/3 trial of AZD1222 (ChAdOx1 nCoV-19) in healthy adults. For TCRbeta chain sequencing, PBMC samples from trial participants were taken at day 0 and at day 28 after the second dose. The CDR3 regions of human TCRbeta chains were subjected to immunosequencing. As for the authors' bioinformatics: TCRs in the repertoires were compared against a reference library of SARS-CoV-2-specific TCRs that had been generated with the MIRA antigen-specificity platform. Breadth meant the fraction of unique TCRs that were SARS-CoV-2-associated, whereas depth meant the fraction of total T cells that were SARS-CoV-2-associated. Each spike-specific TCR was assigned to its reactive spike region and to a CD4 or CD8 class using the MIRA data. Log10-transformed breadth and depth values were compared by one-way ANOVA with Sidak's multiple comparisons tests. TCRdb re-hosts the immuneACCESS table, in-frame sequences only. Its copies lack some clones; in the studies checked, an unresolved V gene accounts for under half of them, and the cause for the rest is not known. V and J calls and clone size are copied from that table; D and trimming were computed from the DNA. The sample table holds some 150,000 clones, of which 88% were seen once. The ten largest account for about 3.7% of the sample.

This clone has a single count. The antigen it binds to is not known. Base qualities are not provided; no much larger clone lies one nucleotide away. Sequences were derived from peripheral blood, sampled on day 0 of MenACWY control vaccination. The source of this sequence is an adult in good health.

The CDR3 sequence is CASSYSATPGTEAFF. The nucleotide sequence reads TGTGCCAGCAGTTACTCGGCGACCCCAGGCACTGAAGCTTTCTTT. The chain links TRBV6-5 with TRBJ1-1; the D segment cannot be called with confidence. The CDR3 goes from the cysteine to the phenylalanine over 15 residues. Only the CDR3 DNA stays, 45 bases, in frame from base 1. The V and J ends are trimmed by 0 bases and 4 bases, leaving 12 bases between them. In the germline V gene, CDR1 corresponds to MNHEY and CDR2 to SVGAGI.